These T cell receptor beta chains were read from a single sample in a study of T-cell memory formation after mild COVID-19. TCRdb reprocessed the 5' RACE reads via MiXCR and lists one record per CDR3 protein. Counted here are tens of thousands of distinct CDR3 sequences, more than 13% occurring once; the ten biggest clones make up approximately 39%. The sequenced sample was PBMCs or a T cell subset sorted from them (not recorded which). These TCRs come from a man in his late teens or twenties who had mild COVID-19 (a few samples of this study predate the infection). Cell type and time point are not known. The CDR3 runs from the conserved cysteine through the conserved F or W. Part of the rows lack a size; the others show once, few, many or a class for expanded clones.

>TRBJ2-1|TRBV4-2|medium-sized
CASSQERGGYNEQFF
>TRBJ2-5|TRBV7-6|few
CASSLAGTSGVYQETQYF
>TRBJ2-7|TRBV6-5|few
CASSSGTSGYYEQYF
>TRBJ1-1|TRBV7-9|.
CASSPGTANTEAFF
>TRBJ2-1|TRBV7-2|many
CASSQPTGDEQFF
>TRBJ1-1|TRBV7-9|few
CASSLGAQENTEAFF
>TRBJ1-5|TRBV7-9|.
CASSLESQPQHF
>TRBJ1-2|TRBV6-5|few
CASRPTAGTNYGYTF
>TRBJ2-5|TRBV4-3|.
CASSQQTQETLYF
>TRBJ2-7|TRBV7-2|.
CASSPTGSSYEQYF
>TRBJ1-6|TRBV15|.
CATKHPSGALHF
>TRBJ2-3|TRBV6-4|few
CASSKDPGSTDTQYF
>TRBJ2-3|TRBV6-2/TRBV6-3|few
CASSSQGSGTDTQYF
>TRBJ2-3|TRBV7-9|.
CASSSQGNTQYF
>TRBJ2-2|TRBV7-3|.
CASSHPGHTNTGELFF
>TRBJ1-2|TRBV18|few
CASSKTEDGYTF
>TRBJ1-2|TRBV15|few
CATSRDRGPSPYGYTF
>TRBJ1-2|TRBV4-1|few
CASSQGRGYTF
>TRBJ1-1|TRBV6-2/TRBV6-3|few
CASSYLRENTEAFF
>TRBJ1-2|TRBV7-9|.
CASSMGPGNYGYTF
>TRBJ2-4|TRBV5-6|many
CASSLGGQGWNIQYF
>.|TRBV27|.
CASSLSVGSGYEQYF